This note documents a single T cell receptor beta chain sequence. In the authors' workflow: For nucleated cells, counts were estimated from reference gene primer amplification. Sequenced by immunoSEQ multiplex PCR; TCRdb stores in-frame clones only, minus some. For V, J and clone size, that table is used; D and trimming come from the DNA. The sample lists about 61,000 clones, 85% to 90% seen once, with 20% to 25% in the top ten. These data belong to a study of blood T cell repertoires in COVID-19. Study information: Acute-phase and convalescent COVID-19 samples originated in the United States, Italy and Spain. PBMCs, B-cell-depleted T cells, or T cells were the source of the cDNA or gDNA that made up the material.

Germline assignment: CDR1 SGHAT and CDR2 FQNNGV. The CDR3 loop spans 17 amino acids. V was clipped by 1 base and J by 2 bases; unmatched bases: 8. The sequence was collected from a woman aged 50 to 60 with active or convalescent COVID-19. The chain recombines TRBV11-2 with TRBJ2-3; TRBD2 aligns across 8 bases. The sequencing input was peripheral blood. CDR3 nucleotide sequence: TGTGCCAGCAGCTTAGCCTATAGCGGGAAGAACACAGATACGCAGTATTTT. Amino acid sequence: CASSLAYSGKNTDTQYF. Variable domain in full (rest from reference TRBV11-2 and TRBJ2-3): EAGVAQSPRYKIIEKRQSVAFWCNPISGHATLYWYQQILGQGPKLLIQFQNNGVVDDSQLPKDRFSAERLKGVDSTLKIQPAKLEDSAVYLCASSLAYSGKNTDTQYFGPGTRLTVL.